The T cell receptor (beta chain) under discussion was sequenced for a study of regulatory T cells in long-lasting Graves disease. With regard to this clonotype: Its antigen is unidentified. Possible read error: a much larger clone is one base away.

The time point here: persistent/refractory GD, antithyroid drugs over 5 years with positive TRAb. The TCR library used RNA extracted from PBMCs. Diagnosis followed American Thyroid Association guidelines for Graves' disease. An endocrinology department located in Xi'an, China, was where the patients came from. Regarding the study as a whole: Persistent disease preferred TRBV28, TRBJ1-2 and TRBJ2-5; new disease, TRBV20-1 and TRBJ2-1.

The CDR3 is made up of 15 amino acids. V lost 0 bases and J lost 4, with 12 bases in between. In germline, CDR1 is MNHEY, CDR2 SVGAGI. Assembly of TCR beta libraries relied on iRepertoire HTBI primers together with Arm-PCR of CDR3 regions. TCRdb reprocessed the multiplex PCR reads via MiXCR and lists one record per CDR3 protein. The data hold roughly 400,000 distinct CDR3 sequences, with 20% to 25% observed a single time. The chain recombines TRBV6-5 with TRBJ1-2; possible D gene TRBD1, 5 bases. The receptor was isolated from a female donor with Graves disease. This specimen was peripheral blood mononuclear cells (PBMCs), taken when the disease was refractory, from a patient treated with antithyroid drugs. Here the CDR3 reads CASSYSGRFFYGYTF. CDR3 bases: TGTGCCAGCAGTTACTCGGGACGTTTTTTCTATGGCTACACCTTC.